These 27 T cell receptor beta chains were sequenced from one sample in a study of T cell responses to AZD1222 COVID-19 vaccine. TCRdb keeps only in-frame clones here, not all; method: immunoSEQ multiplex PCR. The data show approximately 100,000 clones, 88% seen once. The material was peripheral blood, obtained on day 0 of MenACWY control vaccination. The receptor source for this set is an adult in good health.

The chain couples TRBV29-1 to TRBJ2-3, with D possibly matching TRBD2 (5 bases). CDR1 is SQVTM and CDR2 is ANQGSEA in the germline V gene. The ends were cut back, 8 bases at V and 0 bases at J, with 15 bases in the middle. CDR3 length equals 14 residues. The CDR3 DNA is TGCAGCTTATTTAAAGCGGCTAGCACAGATACGCAGTATTTT. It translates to CSLFKAASTDTQYF.

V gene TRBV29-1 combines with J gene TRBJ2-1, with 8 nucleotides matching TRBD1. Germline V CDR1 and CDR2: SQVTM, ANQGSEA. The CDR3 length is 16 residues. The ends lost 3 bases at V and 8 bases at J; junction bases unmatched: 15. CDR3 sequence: CSVEIPGQASRDEQFF. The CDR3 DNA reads TGCAGCGTTGAGATTCCGGGACAGGCGAGTAGGGATGAGCAGTTCTTC.

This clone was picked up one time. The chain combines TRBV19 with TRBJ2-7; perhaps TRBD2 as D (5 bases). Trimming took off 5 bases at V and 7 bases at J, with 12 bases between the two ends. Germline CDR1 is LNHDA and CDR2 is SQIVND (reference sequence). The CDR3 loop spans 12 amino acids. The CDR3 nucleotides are TGTGCCAGTAGTCTCCTAACGGGGGAGCAGTACTTC. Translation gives CASSLLTGEQYF. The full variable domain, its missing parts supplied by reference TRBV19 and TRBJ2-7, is DGGITQSPKYLFRKEGQNVTLSCEQNLNHDAMYWYRQDPGQGLRLIYYSQIVNDFQKGDIAEGYSVSREKKESFPLTVTSAQKNPTAFYLCASSLLTGEQYFGPGTRLTVT.

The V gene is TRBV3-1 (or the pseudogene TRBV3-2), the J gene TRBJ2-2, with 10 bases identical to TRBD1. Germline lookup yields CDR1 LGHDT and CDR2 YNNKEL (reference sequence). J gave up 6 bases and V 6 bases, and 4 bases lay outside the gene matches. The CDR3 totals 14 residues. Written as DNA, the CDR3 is TGTGCCAGCAGGGGGACAGGGGAGGCCGGGGAGCTGTTTTTT. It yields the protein CASRGTGEAGELFF.

The CDR3 reads CASSLSGDNQPQHF. In DNA form, the CDR3 reads TGCGCCAGCAGCTTGTCAGGGGACAATCAGCCCCAGCATTTT. The chain employs TRBV5-1 and TRBJ1-5, with D possibly matching TRBD1 (6 bases). Germline V gene data show CDR1 as SGHRS and CDR2 as YFSETQ. CDR3 length: 14 residues. The ends were cut back, 1 base at V and 3 bases at J, with 8 bases in the middle.

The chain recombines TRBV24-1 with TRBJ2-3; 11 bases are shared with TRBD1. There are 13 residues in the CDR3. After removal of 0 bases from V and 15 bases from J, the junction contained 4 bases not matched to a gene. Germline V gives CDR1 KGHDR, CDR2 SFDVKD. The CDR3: CATSDLWTGGAYF. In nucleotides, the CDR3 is TGTGCCACCAGTGATTTGTGGACAGGGGGCGCCTATTTT.

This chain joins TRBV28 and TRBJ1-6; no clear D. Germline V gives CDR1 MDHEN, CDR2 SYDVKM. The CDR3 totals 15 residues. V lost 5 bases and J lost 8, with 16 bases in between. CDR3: CASSVRASRYSPLHF. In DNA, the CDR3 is TGTGCCAGCAGTGTCCGGGCCTCCCGATATTCACCCCTCCACTTT.

As DNA, the CDR3 is TGTGCCAGCAGTTATTTGGGGGGAGAGACCCAGTACTTC. Translated: CASSYLGGETQYF. This rearrangement joins TRBV12-3 or TRBV12-4 to TRBJ2-5; the D gene is possibly TRBD2 (6 bases). The CDR3 contains 13 residues. With 4 bases removed from V and 4 bases from J, the gap between germline ends came to 10 bases.

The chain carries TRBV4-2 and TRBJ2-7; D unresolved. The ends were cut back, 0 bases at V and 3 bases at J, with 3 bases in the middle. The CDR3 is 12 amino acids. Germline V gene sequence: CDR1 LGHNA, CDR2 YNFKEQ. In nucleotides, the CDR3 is TGTGCCAGCAGCCAAGATAACTACGAGCAGTACTTC. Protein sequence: CASSQDNYEQYF.

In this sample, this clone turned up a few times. The CDR3, as DNA: TGTGCCAGTATGAAAAGCACTGAAGCTTTCTTT. Translating gives CASMKSTEAFF. V is TRBV19 and J is TRBJ1-1; no reliable D call. V lost 7 bases and J 4 bases, leaving 7 bases between the germline ends. This CDR3 has 11 residues. Germline V gene lookup returns CDR1 LNHDA and CDR2 SQIVND (reference sequence).

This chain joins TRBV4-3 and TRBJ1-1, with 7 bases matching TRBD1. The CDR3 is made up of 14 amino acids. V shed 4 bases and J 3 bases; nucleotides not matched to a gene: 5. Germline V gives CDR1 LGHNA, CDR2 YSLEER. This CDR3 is CASSPGQEDTEAFF. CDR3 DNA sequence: TGCGCCAGCAGCCCCGGACAGGAGGACACTGAAGCTTTCTTT.

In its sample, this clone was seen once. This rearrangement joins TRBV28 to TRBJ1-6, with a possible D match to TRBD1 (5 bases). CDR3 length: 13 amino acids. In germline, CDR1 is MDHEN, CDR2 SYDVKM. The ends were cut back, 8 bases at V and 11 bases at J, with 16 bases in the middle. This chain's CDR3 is CASGGTKYAPLHF. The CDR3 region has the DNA TGTGCCAGCGGTGGGACGAAATACGCACCCCTCCACTTT.

The CDR3, as DNA: TGTGCCAGCAGTGTGATGGGACCCAACTATGGCTACACCTTC. Encoded protein: CASSVMGPNYGYTF. The chain links TRBV27 to TRBJ1-2, with D tentatively TRBD1 (5 bases). CDR1 is MNHEY, CDR2 SMNVEV, per germline (reference sequence). The germline V and J ends were trimmed by 5 bases and 2 bases, with 12 bases remaining between them. The CDR3 length is 14 residues.

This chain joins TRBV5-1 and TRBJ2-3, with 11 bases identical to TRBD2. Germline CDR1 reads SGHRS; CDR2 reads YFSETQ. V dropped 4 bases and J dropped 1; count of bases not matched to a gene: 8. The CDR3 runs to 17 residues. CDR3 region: CASSARLAGGGTDTQYF. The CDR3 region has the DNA TGCGCCAGCAGCGCCCGGCTAGCGGGAGGAGGCACAGATACGCAGTATTTT. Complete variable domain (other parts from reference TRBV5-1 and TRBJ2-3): KAGVTQTPRYLIKTRGQQVTLSCSPISGHRSVSWYQQTPGQGLQFLFEYFSETQRNKGNFPGRFSGRQFSNSRSEMNVSTLELGDSALYLCASSARLAGGGTDTQYFGPGTRLTVL.

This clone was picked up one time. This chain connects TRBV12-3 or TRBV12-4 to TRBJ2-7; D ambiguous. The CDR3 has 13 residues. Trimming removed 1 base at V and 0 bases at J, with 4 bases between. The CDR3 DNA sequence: TGTGCCAGCAGTTTAGGGACCTCCTACGAGCAGTACTTC. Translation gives CASSLGTSYEQYF.

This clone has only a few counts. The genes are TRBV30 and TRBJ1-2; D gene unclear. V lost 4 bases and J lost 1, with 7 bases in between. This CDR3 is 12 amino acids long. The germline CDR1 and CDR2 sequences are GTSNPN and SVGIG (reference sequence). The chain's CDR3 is CAWNDGNYGYTF. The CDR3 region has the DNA TGTGCCTGGAACGACGGTAACTATGGCTACACCTTC.

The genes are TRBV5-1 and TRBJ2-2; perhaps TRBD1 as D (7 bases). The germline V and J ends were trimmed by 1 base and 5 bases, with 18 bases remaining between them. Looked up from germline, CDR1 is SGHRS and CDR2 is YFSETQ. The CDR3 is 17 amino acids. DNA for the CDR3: TGCGCCAGCAGCTTGTTCGGGCAGGGGGGATTAACCGGGGAGCTGTTTTTT. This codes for CASSLFGQGGLTGELFF.

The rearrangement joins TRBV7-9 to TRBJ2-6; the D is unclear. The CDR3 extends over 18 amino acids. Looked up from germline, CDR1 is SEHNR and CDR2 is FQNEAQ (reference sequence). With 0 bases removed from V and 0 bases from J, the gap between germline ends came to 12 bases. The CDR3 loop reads CASSLALEQTSGANVLTF. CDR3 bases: TGTGCCAGCAGCTTAGCGCTTGAACAAACCTCTGGGGCCAACGTCCTGACTTTC.

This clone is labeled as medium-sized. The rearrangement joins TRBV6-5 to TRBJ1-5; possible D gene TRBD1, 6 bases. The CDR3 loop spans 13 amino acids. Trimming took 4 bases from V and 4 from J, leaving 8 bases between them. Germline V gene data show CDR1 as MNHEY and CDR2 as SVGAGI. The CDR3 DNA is TGTGCCAGCAGTTCCGGACAGAATCAGCCCCAGCATTTT. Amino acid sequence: CASSSGQNQPQHF.

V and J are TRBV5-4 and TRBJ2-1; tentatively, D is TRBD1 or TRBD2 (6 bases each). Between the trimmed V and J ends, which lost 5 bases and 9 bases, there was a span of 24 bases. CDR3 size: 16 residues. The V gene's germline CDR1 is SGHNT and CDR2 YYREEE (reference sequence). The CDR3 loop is CASSMGGGAGSGEQFF. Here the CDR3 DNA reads TGTGCCAGCAGTATGGGGGGCGGGGCGGGGTCAGGTGAGCAGTTCTTC.

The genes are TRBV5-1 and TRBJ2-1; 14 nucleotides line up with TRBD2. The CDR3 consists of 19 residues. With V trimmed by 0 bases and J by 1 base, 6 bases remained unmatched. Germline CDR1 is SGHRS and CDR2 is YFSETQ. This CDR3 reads CASSLAGLAGDGSYNEQFF. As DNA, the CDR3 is TGCGCCAGCAGCTTGGCGGGACTAGCGGGGGATGGGTCCTACAATGAGCAGTTCTTC.

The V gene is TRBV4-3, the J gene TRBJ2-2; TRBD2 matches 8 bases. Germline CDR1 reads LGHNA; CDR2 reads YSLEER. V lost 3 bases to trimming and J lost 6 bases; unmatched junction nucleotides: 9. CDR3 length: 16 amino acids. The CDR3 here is CASSQYYAGGSGELFF. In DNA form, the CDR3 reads TGCGCCAGCAGCCAGTACTATGCGGGGGGCTCCGGGGAGCTGTTTTTT.

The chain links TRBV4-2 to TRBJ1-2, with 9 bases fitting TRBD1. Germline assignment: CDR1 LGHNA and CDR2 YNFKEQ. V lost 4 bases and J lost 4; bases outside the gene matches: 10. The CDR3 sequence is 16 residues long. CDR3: CASSPRDREESYGYTF. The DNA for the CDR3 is TGTGCCAGCAGCCCCCGGGACAGGGAAGAAAGCTATGGCTACACCTTC.

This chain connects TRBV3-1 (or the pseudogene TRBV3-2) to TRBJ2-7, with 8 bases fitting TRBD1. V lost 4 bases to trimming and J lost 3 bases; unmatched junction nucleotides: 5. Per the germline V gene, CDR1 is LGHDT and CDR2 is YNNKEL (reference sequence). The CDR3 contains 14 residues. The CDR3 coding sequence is TGTGCCAGCAGCCGAGACAGGGGAAACTACGAGCAGTACTTC. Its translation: CASSRDRGNYEQYF.

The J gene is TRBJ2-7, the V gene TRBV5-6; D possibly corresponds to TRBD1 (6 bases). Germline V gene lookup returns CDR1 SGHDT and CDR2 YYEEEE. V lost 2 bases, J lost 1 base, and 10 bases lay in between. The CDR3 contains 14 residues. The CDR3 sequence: CASSFSGVSYEQYF. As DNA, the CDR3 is TGTGCCAGCAGCTTTTCAGGGGTTTCCTACGAGCAGTACTTC.

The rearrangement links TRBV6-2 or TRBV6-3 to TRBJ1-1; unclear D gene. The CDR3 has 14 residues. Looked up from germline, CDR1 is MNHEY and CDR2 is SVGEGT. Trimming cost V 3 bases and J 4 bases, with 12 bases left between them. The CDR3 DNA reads TGTGCCAGCAGTTATAGATCCCCCGGCACTGAAGCTTTCTTT. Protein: CASSYRSPGTEAFF.

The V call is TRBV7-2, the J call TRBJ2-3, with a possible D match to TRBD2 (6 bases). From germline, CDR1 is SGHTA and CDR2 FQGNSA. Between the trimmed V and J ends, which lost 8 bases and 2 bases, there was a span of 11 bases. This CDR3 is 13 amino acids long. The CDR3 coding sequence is TGTGCCAGCGGGGGACTCAACACAGATACGCAGTATTTT. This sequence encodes CASGGLNTDTQYF.